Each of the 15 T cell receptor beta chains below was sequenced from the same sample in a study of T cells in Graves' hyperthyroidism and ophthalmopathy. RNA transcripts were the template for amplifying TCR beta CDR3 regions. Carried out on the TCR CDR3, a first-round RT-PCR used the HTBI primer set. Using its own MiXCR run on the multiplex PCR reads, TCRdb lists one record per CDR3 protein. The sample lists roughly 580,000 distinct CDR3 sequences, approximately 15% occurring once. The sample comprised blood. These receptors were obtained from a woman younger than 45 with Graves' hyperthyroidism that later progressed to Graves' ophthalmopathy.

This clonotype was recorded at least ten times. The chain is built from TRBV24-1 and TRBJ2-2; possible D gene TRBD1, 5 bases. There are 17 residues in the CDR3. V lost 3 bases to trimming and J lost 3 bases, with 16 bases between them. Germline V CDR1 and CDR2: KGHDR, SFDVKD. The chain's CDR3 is CATSDPSRQGYTGELFF. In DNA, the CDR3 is TGTGCCACCAGTGATCCCTCACGGCAGGGCTACACCGGGGAGCTGTTTTTT.

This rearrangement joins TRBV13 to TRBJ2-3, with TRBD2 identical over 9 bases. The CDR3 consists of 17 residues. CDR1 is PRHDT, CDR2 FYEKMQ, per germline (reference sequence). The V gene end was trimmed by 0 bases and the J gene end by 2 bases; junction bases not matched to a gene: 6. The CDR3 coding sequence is TGTGCCAGCAGCTTAGGAGGGCTAGCGGGACCCACAGATACGCAGTATTTT. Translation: CASSLGGLAGPTDTQYF.

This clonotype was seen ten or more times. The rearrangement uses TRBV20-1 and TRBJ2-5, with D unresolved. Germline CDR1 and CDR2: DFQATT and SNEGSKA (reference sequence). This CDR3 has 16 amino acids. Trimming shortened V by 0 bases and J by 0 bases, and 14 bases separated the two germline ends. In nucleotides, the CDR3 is TGCAGTGCTAGAGATCGCGTCACCTGGTACCAAGAGACCCAGTACTTC. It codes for CSARDRVTWYQETQYF.

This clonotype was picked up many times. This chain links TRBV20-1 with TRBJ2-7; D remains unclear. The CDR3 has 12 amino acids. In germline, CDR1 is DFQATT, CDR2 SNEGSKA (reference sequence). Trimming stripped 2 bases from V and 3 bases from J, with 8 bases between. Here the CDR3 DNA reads TGCAGTGCTAGACCCCCAAACTACGAGCAGTACTTC. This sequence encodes CSARPPNYEQYF.

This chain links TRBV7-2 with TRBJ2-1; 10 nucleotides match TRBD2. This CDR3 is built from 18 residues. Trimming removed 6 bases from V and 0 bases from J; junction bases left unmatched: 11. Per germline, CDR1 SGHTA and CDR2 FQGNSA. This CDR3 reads CASRGAGGQFSSYNEQFF. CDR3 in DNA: TGTGCCAGCAGGGGAGCGGGAGGGCAATTTAGCTCCTACAATGAGCAGTTCTTC.

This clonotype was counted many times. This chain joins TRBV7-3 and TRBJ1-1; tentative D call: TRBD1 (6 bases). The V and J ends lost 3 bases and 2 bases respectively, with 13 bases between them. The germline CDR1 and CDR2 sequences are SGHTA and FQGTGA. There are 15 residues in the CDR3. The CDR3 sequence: CASSFLGGDNTEAFF. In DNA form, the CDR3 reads TGTGCCAGCAGCTTTTTGGGGGGCGATAACACTGAAGCTTTCTTT.

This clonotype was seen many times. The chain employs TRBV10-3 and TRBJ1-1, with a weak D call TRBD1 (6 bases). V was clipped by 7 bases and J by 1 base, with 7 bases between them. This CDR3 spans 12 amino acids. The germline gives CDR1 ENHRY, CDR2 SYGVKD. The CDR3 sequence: CAITGANTEAFF. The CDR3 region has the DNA TGTGCCATCACAGGGGCGAACACTGAAGCTTTCTTT.

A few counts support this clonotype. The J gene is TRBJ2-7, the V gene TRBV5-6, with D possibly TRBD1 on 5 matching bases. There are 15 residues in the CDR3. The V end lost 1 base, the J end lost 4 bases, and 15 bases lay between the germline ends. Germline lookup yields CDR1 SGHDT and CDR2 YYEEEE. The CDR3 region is CASSLQDKAKYEQYF. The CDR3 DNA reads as TGTGCCAGCAGCTTGCAGGACAAGGCAAAATACGAGCAGTACTTC.

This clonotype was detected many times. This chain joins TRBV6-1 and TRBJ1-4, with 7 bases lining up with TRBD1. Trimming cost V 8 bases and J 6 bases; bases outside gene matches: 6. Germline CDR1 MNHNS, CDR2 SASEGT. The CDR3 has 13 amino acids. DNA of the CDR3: TGTGCCAGCTTCGGGACAGACTATGAAAAACTGTTTTTT. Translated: CASFGTDYEKLFF.

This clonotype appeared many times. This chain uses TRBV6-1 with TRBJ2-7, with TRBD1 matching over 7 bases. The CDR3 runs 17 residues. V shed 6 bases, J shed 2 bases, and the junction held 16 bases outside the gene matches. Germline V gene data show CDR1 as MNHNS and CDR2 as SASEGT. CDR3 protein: CASSQQITGTVTYEQYF. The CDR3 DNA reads TGTGCCAGCAGCCAACAGATTACCGGGACAGTAACCTACGAGCAGTACTTC.

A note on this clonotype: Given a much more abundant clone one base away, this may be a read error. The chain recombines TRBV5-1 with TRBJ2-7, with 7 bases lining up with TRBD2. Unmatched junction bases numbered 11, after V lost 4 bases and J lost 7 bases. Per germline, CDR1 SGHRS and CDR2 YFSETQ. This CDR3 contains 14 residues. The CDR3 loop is CASSIPGGVREQYF. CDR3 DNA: TGCGCCAGCAGCATCCCGGGGGGTGTAAGGGAGCAGTACTTC.

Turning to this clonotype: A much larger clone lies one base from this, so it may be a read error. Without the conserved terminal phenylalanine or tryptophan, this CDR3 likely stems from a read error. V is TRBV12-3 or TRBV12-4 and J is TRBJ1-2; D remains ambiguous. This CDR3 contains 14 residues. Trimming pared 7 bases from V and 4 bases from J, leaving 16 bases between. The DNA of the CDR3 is TGTGCCAGCACCTGGACTGGGCAATCCTATGGCTACACCCTC. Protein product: CASTWTGQSYGYTL.

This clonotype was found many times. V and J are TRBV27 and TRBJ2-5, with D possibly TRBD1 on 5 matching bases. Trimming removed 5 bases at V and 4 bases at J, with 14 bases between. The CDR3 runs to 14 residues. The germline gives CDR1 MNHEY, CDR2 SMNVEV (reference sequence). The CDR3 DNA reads TGTGCCAGCAGTCCCATGGGCAGGGTAGAGACCCAGTACTTC. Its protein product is CASSPMGRVETQYF.

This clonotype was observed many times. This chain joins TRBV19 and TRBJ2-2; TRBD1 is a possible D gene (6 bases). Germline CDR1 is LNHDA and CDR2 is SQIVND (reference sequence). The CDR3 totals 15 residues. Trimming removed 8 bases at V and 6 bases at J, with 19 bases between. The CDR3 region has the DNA TGTGCCAGTCTTGCACAGGGAAGTTGGTCCGGGGAGCTGTTTTTT. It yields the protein CASLAQGSWSGELFF.

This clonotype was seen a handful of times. The DNA for the CDR3 is TGTGCCAGCAGCCAACCCCTAAGGGGGAACACTGAAGCTTTCTTT. Translated: CASSQPLRGNTEAFF. The chain recombines TRBV4-2 with TRBJ1-1, with D possibly TRBD1 on 5 matching bases. Trimming stripped 2 bases from V and 1 base from J, with 11 bases between. Germline V CDR1 and CDR2: LGHNA, YNFKEQ. The CDR3 covers 15 residues.